The entry below gives a single T cell receptor beta chain sequence along with its context. This entry comes from a study of cytomegalovirus exposure and HLA in healthy donors. The assay was immunoSEQ multiplex PCR, and TCRdb's table has in-frame clones only and misses some. The table records approximately 190,000 clones, 84% of them present only once. The CDR3 has 13 amino acids. Germline CDR1 is SGHAT and CDR2 is FQNNGV. Trimming removed 8 bases at V and 0 bases at J, with 8 bases between. The V call is TRBV11-2, the J call TRBJ1-3; unclear D gene. The sequence was collected from a man in his late teens or twenties in good health and CMV-seropositive. Specimen: PBMCs. The CDR3 is CASSGISGNTIYF. In DNA, the CDR3 is TGTGCCAGCTCCGGGATCTCTGGAAACACCATATATTTT.